Below are 18 T cell receptor beta chains sequenced from a single sample in a study of blood T cell repertoires in COVID-19. Measured with immunoSEQ multiplex PCR; TCRdb has only the in-frame clones, and not every one. The sample has 300,000 or so clones, around 86% seen once. The sequenced sample consisted of peripheral blood. The receptors were gathered from a woman between 45 and 60 years old with acute or convalescent COVID-19.

J is TRBJ1-2 and V is TRBV5-4, with a weak D call TRBD1 (6 bases). CDR3 size: 14 residues. V lost 1 base and J 6 bases, leaving 13 bases between the germline ends. CDR1 and CDR2 from the germline V gene are SGHNT and YYREEE (reference sequence). CDR3 nucleotides: TGTGCCAGCAGCTTGATAACAGGGTCGGATGGCTACACCTTC. Protein: CASSLITGSDGYTF. Full variable domain (rest looked up from reference TRBV5-4 and TRBJ1-2): ETGVTQSPTHLIKTRGQQVTLRCSSQSGHNTVSWYQQALGQGPQFIFQYYREEENGRGNFPPRFSGLQFPNYSSELNVNALELDDSALYLCASSLITGSDGYTFGSGTRLTVV.

The CDR3 spells CSVEEVGGRDSSYNEQFF. In DNA, the CDR3 is TGCAGCGTTGAAGAGGTTGGCGGGAGGGATAGCTCCTACAATGAGCAGTTCTTC. The V and J genes are TRBV29-1 and TRBJ2-1; 9 bases agree with TRBD2. The J segment lost 0 bases and the V segment lost 0 bases, leaving 9 bases of the junction unmatched. CDR3 size: 18 residues. In germline, CDR1 is SQVTM, CDR2 ANQGSEA.

The chain has TRBV3-1 (or the pseudogene TRBV3-2) and TRBJ2-1; 10 bases fit TRBD2. Trimming removed 3 bases from V and 7 bases from J; junction bases left unmatched: 9. CDR3 size: 16 residues. CDR1 and CDR2 from the germline V gene are LGHDT and YNNKEL (reference sequence). For the CDR3, the DNA is TGTGCCAGCAGCCATACAAGCGGGAGGGGGAGAAATGAGCAGTTCTTC. Its translation: CASSHTSGRGRNEQFF.

V usage is TRBV2 and J usage is TRBJ2-1, with 11 bases fitting TRBD2. Germline trimming cut 5 bases from V and 10 bases from J; bases unmatched to any gene: 10. The CDR3 is 15 amino acids. Germline lookup yields CDR1 SNHLY and CDR2 FYNNEI. CDR3 amino acids: CASSFELAGEGEQFF. CDR3 in DNA: TGTGCCAGCAGTTTCGAACTAGCGGGAGAAGGAGAGCAGTTCTTC.

V gene TRBV7-2 combines with J gene TRBJ2-1, with a tentative D call TRBD2 (5 bases). Germline loops: CDR1 SGHTA, CDR2 FQGNSA. The CDR3 sequence is 14 residues long. Trimming removed 5 bases at V and 4 bases at J, with 12 bases between. CDR3: CASSLLSGYNEQFF. CDR3 DNA: TGTGCCAGCAGCCTGCTTTCGGGGTACAATGAGCAGTTCTTC.

This chain links TRBV27 with TRBJ2-5, with 7 nucleotides matching TRBD1. V lost 4 bases to trimming and J lost 4 bases; unmatched junction nucleotides: 6. The CDR3 totals 14 residues. Germline loops: CDR1 MNHEY, CDR2 SMNVEV (reference sequence). The DNA for the CDR3 is TGTGCCAGCAGTTCGACAGGGTGGGGAGAGACCCAGTACTTC. It specifies CASSSTGWGETQYF.

The chain recombines TRBV5-1 with TRBJ1-1, with D uncertain. This CDR3 has 14 residues. Germline V gene data show CDR1 as SGHRS and CDR2 as YFSETQ. V was pared by 0 bases and J by 4 bases, with 10 bases between. In DNA form, the CDR3 reads TGCGCCAGCAGCTTGGTCCAGTCGGGCACTGAAGCTTTCTTT. Amino acids: CASSLVQSGTEAFF.

This CDR3 reads CASSSGQGPGNTIYF. In DNA, the CDR3 is TGTGCCAGCAGTTCGGGACAGGGACCGGGAAACACCATATATTTT. The chain recombines TRBV27 with TRBJ1-3; 9 nucleotides line up with TRBD1. V was pared by 4 bases and J by 4 bases, with 5 bases of the junction left unmatched. The CDR3 is made up of 15 amino acids. CDR1 is MNHEY and CDR2 is SMNVEV in the germline V gene (reference sequence).

CDR3 sequence reads: CASSLEGRGLNEQYF. CDR3 nucleotides: TGTGCCAGCAGCTTAGAGGGTAGGGGGCTCAACGAGCAGTACTTC. This chain connects TRBV7-8 to TRBJ2-7; 7 bases line up with TRBD1. The CDR3 is 15 amino acids. Germline CDR1 SGHVS, CDR2 FQNEAQ. With V trimmed by 1 base and J by 5 bases, 8 bases remained unmatched.

The V call is TRBV11-2, the J call TRBJ2-3; 8 bases match TRBD2. The CDR3 loop spans 16 amino acids. Looked up from germline, CDR1 is SGHAT and CDR2 is FQNNGV. V shed 6 bases and J 0 bases; nucleotides not matched to a gene: 8. The CDR3 nucleotides are TGTGCCAGCAGTCCGAGCGGGAGAGGAAGCACAGATACGCAGTATTTT. It yields the protein CASSPSGRGSTDTQYF.

Only a few counts were recorded for this clone. This chain connects TRBV28 to TRBJ2-2, with 9 positions matching TRBD1. Germline V gives CDR1 MDHEN, CDR2 SYDVKM. V shed 6 bases and J 6 bases; nucleotides not matched to a gene: 5. CDR3 length: 14 residues. CDR3 protein: CASRSGTGPGELFF. For the CDR3, the DNA is TGTGCCAGCAGGTCCGGGACAGGGCCCGGGGAGCTGTTTTTT.

This clone was picked up one time. CDR3 region: CASSLSSVTRETQYF. CDR3 bases: TGTGCCAGCAGCCTATCTAGCGTGACCAGGGAGACCCAGTACTTC. This chain links TRBV9 with TRBJ2-5, with D tentatively TRBD2 (6 bases). CDR1 is SGDLS and CDR2 is YYNGEE in the germline V gene. V lost 4 bases, J lost 5 bases, and 18 bases lay in between. The CDR3 is made up of 15 amino acids.

The V and J genes are TRBV5-1 and TRBJ1-2; tentative D call: TRBD1 (5 bases). The CDR3 contains 17 residues. CDR1 is SGHRS and CDR2 is YFSETQ in the germline V gene. The V end was cut by 0 bases, the J end by 4 bases, with 19 bases between. In DNA form, the CDR3 reads TGCGCCAGCAGCTTGGGGTTCGTCGTCGACAGCTCCTATGGCTACACCTTC. This encodes CASSLGFVVDSSYGYTF.

This clone appeared a few times. This CDR3 is CASTPFDTNYGYTF. CDR3 nucleotides: TGCGCCAGCACCCCATTCGACACTAACTATGGCTACACCTTC. The chain couples TRBV5-1 to TRBJ1-2; unclear D gene. Germline V gene data show CDR1 as SGHRS and CDR2 as YFSETQ. The ends were cut back, 6 bases at V and 0 bases at J, with 12 bases in the middle. The CDR3 contains 14 residues. Combining the CDR3 with reference TRBV5-1 and TRBJ1-2 gives the whole variable domain KAGVTQTPRYLIKTRGQQVTLSCSPISGHRSVSWYQQTPGQGLQFLFEYFSETQRNKGNFPGRFSGRQFSNSRSEMNVSTLELGDSALYLCASTPFDTNYGYTFGSGTRLTVV.

This rearrangement joins TRBV6-5 to TRBJ2-5; 7 bases line up with TRBD2. This CDR3 contains 15 residues. The ends lost 2 bases at V and 5 bases at J; junction bases unmatched: 8. The germline V gene encodes CDR1 MNHEY and CDR2 SVGAGI. This CDR3 is CASSYLGRGFETQYF. The CDR3 region has the DNA TGTGCCAGCAGTTACCTTGGGCGGGGGTTTGAGACCCAGTACTTC.

The chain uses TRBV28 and TRBJ1-5; D possibly corresponds to TRBD1 (5 bases). Trimming cost V 5 bases and J 3 bases, with 20 bases left between them. The CDR3 is 17 amino acids. Per germline, CDR1 MDHEN and CDR2 SYDVKM. The CDR3 DNA reads as TGTGCCAGCAGTACCCAGGACATTACCCGTTCCAATCAGCCCCAGCATTTT. Translating gives CASSTQDITRSNQPQHF.

The J gene is TRBJ2-5, the V gene TRBV6-5, with TRBD1 identical over 8 bases. With the DNA end fitting TRBJ2-7 better, the J assignment may be wrong. CDR3 size: 14 residues. The germline V gene has CDR1 MNHEY and CDR2 SVGAGI. CDR3 region: CASSTRDRGHEQYF. The DNA for the CDR3 is TGTGCCAGCAGTACCCGAGACAGGGGCCACGAGCAGTACTTC.

This sequence joins TRBV7-2 and TRBJ2-3; a weak D match, TRBD1 (7 bases). The CDR3 consists of 14 residues. The germline V gene has CDR1 SGHTA and CDR2 FQGNSA. Trimming removed 7 bases at V and 3 bases at J, with 14 bases between. CDR3 amino acids: CASNRAGGTDTQYF. CDR3 DNA: TGTGCCAGCAACCGGGCAGGGGGGACAGATACGCAGTATTTT.